These 22 T cell receptor beta chains were sequenced from one sample in a study of blood T cell repertoires in COVID-19. Sequenced by immunoSEQ multiplex PCR; TCRdb stores in-frame clones only, minus some. The table shows roughly 380,000 clones, with 87% occurring only once. Sequencing was done on a sample of PBMCs or T cells enriched from blood (not recorded which). Source of these receptors: a woman aged 25-40 years who had recovered from COVID-19.

The rearrangement joins TRBV28 to TRBJ2-1; TRBD2 agrees at 12 bases. In germline, CDR1 is MDHEN, CDR2 SYDVKM. With 5 bases clipped from V and 0 bases from J, the junction kept 2 bases outside the gene matches. The CDR3 loop spans 16 amino acids. The CDR3 sequence: CASSPLAGGSYNEQFF. DNA for the CDR3: TGTGCCAGCAGTCCACTAGCGGGAGGCTCCTACAATGAGCAGTTCTTC.

This chain links TRBV25-1 with TRBJ1-2; possible D gene TRBD1, 5 bases. V was clipped by 2 bases and J by 7 bases, with 17 bases between them. The CDR3 extends over 15 amino acids. Germline V gene sequence: CDR1 MGHDK, CDR2 SYGVNS. This CDR3 is CASSEHRVGGVGYTF. The CDR3 nucleotides are TGTGCCAGCAGTGAACATAGGGTCGGAGGGGTTGGCTACACCTTC.

The CDR3 here is CASSYQGTGGYTF. The CDR3, as DNA: TGTGCCAGCAGTTATCAGGGGACCGGGGGCTACACCTTC. The chain carries TRBV6-5 and TRBJ1-2; a weak D match, TRBD1 (6 bases). The CDR3 totals 13 residues. Trimming left V 3 bases short and J 8 bases short, with 13 bases between. The germline CDR1 and CDR2 sequences are MNHEY and SVGAGI.

V is TRBV27 and J is TRBJ2-3; no reliable D call. The CDR3 sequence is 13 residues long. The germline CDR1 and CDR2 sequences are MNHEY and SMNVEV (reference sequence). Trimming took 5 bases from V and 5 from J, leaving 11 bases between them. The CDR3 nucleotides are TGTGCCAGCAGTAAGCTACTCGGAGATACGCAGTATTTT. It is translated as CASSKLLGDTQYF.

This chain connects TRBV19 to TRBJ1-5, with D perhaps matching TRBD1 (5 bases). Looked up from germline, CDR1 is LNHDA and CDR2 is SQIVND (reference sequence). The CDR3 has 14 amino acids. The V end lost 3 bases, the J end lost 5 bases, and 11 bases lay between the germline ends. CDR3 nucleotides: TGTGCCAGTAGTATTTTGGGGGGTGATCAGCCCCAGCATTTT. It specifies CASSILGGDQPQHF. The entire variable domain, with the rest obtained from reference TRBV19 and TRBJ1-5, is as follows: DGGITQSPKYLFRKEGQNVTLSCEQNLNHDAMYWYRQDPGQGLRLIYYSQIVNDFQKGDIAEGYSVSREKKESFPLTVTSAQKNPTAFYLCASSILGGDQPQHFGDGTRLSIL.

The chain recombines TRBV18 with TRBJ2-2, with 9 bases that match TRBD2. Looked up from germline, CDR1 is KGHSH and CDR2 is LQKENI. J was trimmed by 4 bases and V by 4 bases; bases with no gene match: 4. The CDR3 has 15 amino acids. CDR3 in amino acids: CASSHGGRATGELFF. The CDR3 DNA reads as TGTGCCAGCTCACACGGCGGGAGGGCCACCGGGGAGCTGTTTTTT.

The CDR3 DNA reads as TGTGCCAGCAGCTTGCATCAGGGGTCGACCACTGAAGCTTTCTTT. Protein sequence: CASSLHQGSTTEAFF. The chain links TRBV5-8 to TRBJ1-1; a possible D gene is TRBD1 (6 bases). The germline gives CDR1 SGHTS, CDR2 YDEGEE. Deletions cut 1 base from V and 4 bases from J, with 14 bases between. This CDR3 contains 15 residues.

V and J are TRBV3-1 (or the pseudogene TRBV3-2) and TRBJ2-2; the match to TRBD1 covers 8 bases. The CDR3 contains 14 residues. V shed 5 bases, J shed 5 bases, and the junction held 4 bases outside the gene matches. Germline-derived CDR1 and CDR2 are LGHDT and YNNKEL (reference sequence). The CDR3 loop reads CASSIRQGTGELFF. For the CDR3, the DNA is TGTGCCAGCAGCATCAGACAGGGGACCGGGGAGCTGTTTTTT.

Comment on this clone: Other DNA sequences in this specimen translate into the identical CDR3. This chain links TRBV27 with TRBJ2-5, with TRBD1 identical over 11 bases. The CDR3 is made up of 14 amino acids. Looked up from germline, CDR1 is MNHEY and CDR2 is SMNVEV (reference sequence). The J segment lost 5 bases and the V segment lost 5 bases, leaving 4 bases of the junction unmatched. CDR3 sequence (DNA): TGTGCCAGCAGTCCGGGACAGGGGGGTGAGACCCAGTACTTC. This translates into CASSPGQGGETQYF.

A single count supports this clone. V and J are TRBV12-3 or TRBV12-4 and TRBJ1-1; weak D call: TRBD1 (6 bases). V was cut by 5 bases and J by 7 bases, with 11 bases left in between. The CDR3 sequence is 12 residues long. The CDR3 sequence: CASSITGLEAFF. The CDR3 nucleotides read TGTGCCAGCAGTATAACAGGGCTTGAAGCTTTCTTT.

The rearrangement links TRBV3-1 (or the pseudogene TRBV3-2) to TRBJ2-3; TRBD2 matches 13 bases. V shed 0 bases, J shed 11 bases, and the junction held 8 bases outside the gene matches. Germline V lookup: CDR1 LGHDT, CDR2 YNNKEL (reference sequence). CDR3 length equals 16 residues. The CDR3 region is CASSQDRTSGGGRQYF. Written as DNA, the CDR3 is TGTGCCAGCAGCCAAGATAGGACTAGCGGGGGAGGTCGGCAGTATTTT.

The gene calls are TRBV7-8 and TRBJ2-7; 7 positions agree with TRBD1. The CDR3 is 18 residues long. V was clipped by 1 base and J by 2 bases; unmatched bases: 14. Per the germline V gene, CDR1 is SGHVS and CDR2 is FQNEAQ. The CDR3 spells CASSLESGYRGLTYEQYF. The CDR3 coding sequence is TGTGCCAGCAGCTTAGAGTCGGGGTACAGGGGCCTTACCTACGAGCAGTACTTC.

V is TRBV4-2 and J is TRBJ2-1, with D possibly TRBD1 on 7 matching bases. V was shortened by 0 bases and J by 10 bases, with 10 bases between the two germline ends. This CDR3 region has 13 residues. Germline lookup yields CDR1 LGHNA and CDR2 YNFKEQ. The CDR3 DNA sequence: TGTGCCAGCAGCCAAGAAGGAGGGGGCGAGCAGTTCTTC. It specifies CASSQEGGGEQFF.

This chain uses TRBV19 with TRBJ2-3, with a tentative D call TRBD1 (6 bases). The CDR3 is 15 residues long. Per the germline V gene, CDR1 is LNHDA and CDR2 is SQIVND (reference sequence). V lost 7 bases to trimming and J lost 4 bases, with 18 bases between them. CDR3 bases: TGTGCCAGTAAACCCGACAGGACTGGGGCAGATACGCAGTATTTT. This codes for CASKPDRTGADTQYF.

The CDR3 protein is CASSPKRDTQYF. The CDR3 DNA sequence: TGTGCCAGCAGCCCTAAGCGCGATACGCAGTATTTT. The chain recombines TRBV14 with TRBJ2-3; D unclear. The CDR3 is 12 amino acids. Germline loops: CDR1 SGHDN, CDR2 FVKESK. The V and J ends lost 4 bases and 6 bases respectively, with 8 bases between them.

The chain uses TRBV5-5 and TRBJ1-1; D may be TRBD1 (5 bases). The V gene lost 4 bases and the J gene lost 0 bases, with 10 bases spanning the gap. The CDR3 sequence is 14 residues long. The germline V gene has CDR1 SGHKS and CDR2 YYEKEE (reference sequence). DNA of the CDR3: TGTGCCAGCAGCCCGACAGCAATGAACACTGAAGCTTTCTTT. Translating it yields CASSPTAMNTEAFF.

This clone came up once. The chain joins TRBV15 to TRBJ2-7; no reliable D call. This CDR3 has 13 residues. Trimming stripped 5 bases from V and 3 bases from J, with 11 bases between. Germline V gene sequence: CDR1 LNHNV, CDR2 YYDKDF (reference sequence). In DNA form, the CDR3 reads TGTGCCACCAGCTACCCAGAGGACTACGAGCAGTACTTC. Translating it yields CATSYPEDYEQYF.

The chain recombines TRBV5-1 with TRBJ1-2, with 9 bases fitting TRBD1. The germline V gene encodes CDR1 SGHRS and CDR2 YFSETQ. The CDR3 totals 15 residues. The V gene end was trimmed by 3 bases and the J gene end by 4 bases; junction bases not matched to a gene: 7. CDR3 region: CASSSTGGASYGYTF. Written as DNA, the CDR3 is TGCGCCAGCAGCTCTACAGGGGGCGCCAGCTATGGCTACACCTTC.

The chain joins TRBV5-1 to TRBJ1-1; perhaps TRBD1 as D (6 bases). The CDR3 spans 15 residues. The germline gives CDR1 SGHRS, CDR2 YFSETQ. Trimming took 7 bases from V and 2 from J, leaving 18 bases between them. DNA of the CDR3: TGCGCCAGCCACAAGGGACATTTCGATAACACTGAAGCTTTCTTT. It encodes CASHKGHFDNTEAFF.

The chain joins TRBV5-1 to TRBJ2-3, with D perhaps matching TRBD1 (6 bases). Deletions cut 4 bases from V and 0 bases from J, with 12 bases between. Germline V gene data show CDR1 as SGHRS and CDR2 as YFSETQ. The CDR3 contains 15 residues. CDR3 bases: TGCGCCAGCAGCCAGGACAGCACTAGCACAGATACGCAGTATTTT. This translates into CASSQDSTSTDTQYF.

J is TRBJ2-2 and V is TRBV14; 12 bases are a match to TRBD2. V shed 0 bases, J shed 5 bases, and the junction held 4 bases outside the gene matches. The CDR3 length is 17 residues. Germline V CDR1 and CDR2: SGHDN, FVKESK. CDR3: CASSQELAGGITGELFF. Written as DNA, the CDR3 is TGTGCCAGCAGCCAAGAACTAGCGGGAGGAATTACCGGGGAGCTGTTTTTT.

This chain links TRBV7-2 with TRBJ2-3; D is uncertain. CDR1 and CDR2 from the germline V gene are SGHTA and FQGNSA. Trimming took off 2 bases at V and 2 bases at J, with 14 bases between the two ends. The CDR3 runs to 16 residues. CDR3 in amino acids: CASSLFETQYTDTQYF. In DNA form, the CDR3 reads TGTGCCAGCAGCTTATTTGAGACACAATACACAGATACGCAGTATTTT.